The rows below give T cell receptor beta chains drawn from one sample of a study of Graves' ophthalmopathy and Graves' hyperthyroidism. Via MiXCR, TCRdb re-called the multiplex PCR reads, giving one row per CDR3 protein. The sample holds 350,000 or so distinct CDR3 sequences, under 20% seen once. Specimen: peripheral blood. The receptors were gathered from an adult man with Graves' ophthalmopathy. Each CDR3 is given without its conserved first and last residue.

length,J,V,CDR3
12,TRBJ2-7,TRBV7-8,ASSSGTNSYEQY
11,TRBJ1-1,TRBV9,ASSPGHSFEAF
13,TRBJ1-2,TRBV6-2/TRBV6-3,ASSRGIPGNYGYI
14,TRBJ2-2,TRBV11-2,ASRPGTRGNTGELF
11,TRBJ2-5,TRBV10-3,AISDGVQETQY
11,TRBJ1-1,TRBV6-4,ASRTQGNTEAF
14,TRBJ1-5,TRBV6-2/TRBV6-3,ASSYLGIGINQPQH
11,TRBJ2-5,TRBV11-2,ASSLVRAETQY
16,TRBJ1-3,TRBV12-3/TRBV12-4,ASSPGTAYLFSGNTIY
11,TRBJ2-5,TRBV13,ASSFQEQETQY